Listed below are T cell receptor beta chains from one sample, sequenced in a study of beta chain features in type 1 diabetes. TCRdb's table, derived via immunoSEQ multiplex PCR, lists solely in-frame clones and lacks some. The table lists roughly 160,000 clones, around 7.9% of them singletons. Sample: central memory CD4+ T cells from blood. These receptors were collected from a young man with type 1 diabetes. CDR3s include the opening cysteine and the closing phenylalanine or tryptophan. A D gene is named only where the DNA matches it firmly. Size tells how often a clone was seen (once, few, many) or the class of an expanded clone, and some rows leave it out.

d_gene: -; v_gene: TRBV27; j_gene: TRBJ2-6; abundance: few; CDR3nt: TGTGCCAGCCTTCGTACTGGGGCCAACGTCCTGACTTTC; CDR3aa: CASLRTGANVLTF
d_gene: -; v_gene: TRBV10-3; j_gene: TRBJ2-5; abundance: few; CDR3nt: TGTGCCATCAGTGACTCCGGGTATGTGAAGACCCAGTACTTC; CDR3aa: CAISDSGYVKTQYF
d_gene: TRBD1; v_gene: TRBV6-5; j_gene: TRBJ2-7; abundance: few; CDR3nt: TGTGCCAGCTCCGGGACAGGGGGCTCTAAGCAGTACTTC; CDR3aa: CASSGTGGSKQYF
d_gene: TRBD1; v_gene: TRBV27; j_gene: TRBJ2-7; abundance: -; CDR3nt: TGTGCCAGCAGGGGACAGGGGGCCTCCTACGAGCAGTACTTC; CDR3aa: CASRGQGASYEQYF
d_gene: TRBD1; v_gene: TRBV15; j_gene: TRBJ2-1; abundance: few; CDR3nt: TGTGCCACCAGCAGAGATCGGGACAGCAATGAGCAGTTCTTC; CDR3aa: CATSRDRDSNEQFF
d_gene: -; v_gene: TRBV6-5; j_gene: TRBJ2-3; abundance: many; CDR3nt: TGTGCCAGCAGTTACGCCCGGGGCACAGATACGCAGTATTTT; CDR3aa: CASSYARGTDTQYF
d_gene: -; v_gene: TRBV18; j_gene: TRBJ2-7; abundance: few; CDR3nt: TGTGCCAGCTCCCTCGGGAGTGGCGAGCAGTACTTC; CDR3aa: CASSLGSGEQYF
d_gene: TRBD1; v_gene: TRBV5-6; j_gene: TRBJ2-2; abundance: few; CDR3nt: TGTGCCATCATGGACCGGGACAGGGTGGTCGGGGAGCTGTTTTTT; CDR3aa: CAIMDRDRVVGELFF
d_gene: TRBD2; v_gene: TRBV4-2; j_gene: TRBJ2-3; abundance: -; CDR3nt: TGTGCCAGCAGCCAAGCTCCCCTACTCCCCGGGGGGGCGTCGACAGATACGCAGTATTTT; CDR3aa: CASSQAPLLPGGASTDTQYF
d_gene: TRBD2; v_gene: TRBV5-4; j_gene: TRBJ2-1; abundance: -; CDR3nt: TGTGCCAGCAGCTTGGGCGGGAGCCTCTACAATGAGCAGTTCTTC; CDR3aa: CASSLGGSLYNEQFF
d_gene: -; v_gene: TRBV21-1; j_gene: TRBJ2-7; abundance: few; CDR3nt: TGTGCCAGCAGCAATTATTCACGGTGTGAGGGTCCCTACGAGCAGTACTTC; CDR3aa: CASSNYSRCEGPYEQYF
d_gene: TRBD2; v_gene: TRBV2; j_gene: TRBJ2-1; abundance: -; CDR3nt: TGTGCCAGCAGTGATAGCGGGGGGGCGTTTGAGCAGTTCTTC; CDR3aa: CASSDSGGAFEQFF
d_gene: TRBD2; v_gene: TRBV14; j_gene: TRBJ2-1; abundance: -; CDR3nt: TGTGCCAGCAGCCAACAAAGCGGGAGTCCTGAGCAGTTCTTC; CDR3aa: CASSQQSGSPEQFF
d_gene: -; v_gene: TRBV11-2; j_gene: TRBJ1-2; abundance: -; CDR3nt: TGTGCCAGCAGCTTATTAGCCGGTGGTATTCGGGTGGTTGGCTACACCTTC; CDR3aa: CASSLLAGGIRVVGYTF
d_gene: TRBD1; v_gene: TRBV7-2; j_gene: TRBJ2-7; abundance: few; CDR3nt: TGTGCCAGCAGCTCCGGACAGGTTCCCTCCGAGCAGTACTTC; CDR3aa: CASSSGQVPSEQYF
d_gene: -; v_gene: TRBV7-8; j_gene: TRBJ2-5; abundance: -; CDR3nt: TGTGCCAGCAGCTTAACAGACCCTTACCAAGAGACCCAGTACTTC; CDR3aa: CASSLTDPYQETQYF
d_gene: -; v_gene: TRBV18; j_gene: TRBJ1-2; abundance: -; CDR3nt: TGTGCCAGCTCAGACACAGGGTCGTTGTATGGCTACACCTTC; CDR3aa: CASSDTGSLYGYTF
d_gene: -; v_gene: TRBV5-1; j_gene: TRBJ2-3; abundance: few; CDR3nt: TGCGCCAGCAGCTCCCAGGGCCCCCGAGATACGCAGTATTTT; CDR3aa: CASSSQGPRDTQYF
d_gene: TRBD1; v_gene: TRBV5-1; j_gene: TRBJ1-1; abundance: -; CDR3nt: TGCGCCAGCAGCCTGGGTCGACAGGGGGAAACTGAAGCTTTCTTT; CDR3aa: CASSLGRQGETEAFF
d_gene: TRBD2; v_gene: TRBV6-1; j_gene: TRBJ2-3; abundance: few; CDR3nt: TGTGCCAGCAGTGAAGATAGCGGGGGCCGGGGCACAGATACGCAGTATTTT; CDR3aa: CASSEDSGGRGTDTQYF
d_gene: -; v_gene: TRBV29-1; j_gene: TRBJ1-1; abundance: few; CDR3nt: TGCAGCGCGAGAACCCTGAACACTGAAGCTTTCTTT; CDR3aa: CSARTLNTEAFF
d_gene: TRBD2; v_gene: TRBV18; j_gene: TRBJ2-1; abundance: few; CDR3nt: TGTGCCAGCTCACCACCGGGACTAGCGGGGATGGGTGAGCAGTTCTTC; CDR3aa: CASSPPGLAGMGEQFF
d_gene: -; v_gene: TRBV7-2; j_gene: TRBJ2-3; abundance: -; CDR3nt: TGTGCCAGCAGCTGGCAGGGGTTGACCACAGATACGCAGTATTTT; CDR3aa: CASSWQGLTTDTQYF
d_gene: -; v_gene: TRBV29-1; j_gene: TRBJ2-3; abundance: -; CDR3nt: TGCAGCTCCTACTGGACAGGCACAGATACGCAGTATTTT; CDR3aa: CSSYWTGTDTQYF
d_gene: TRBD1; v_gene: TRBV30; j_gene: TRBJ1-4; abundance: once; CDR3nt: TGTGCCTGGACCCTCAATAAGGGACAGATAAATGAAAAACTGTTTTTT; CDR3aa: CAWTLNKGQINEKLFF
d_gene: TRBD1; v_gene: TRBV29-1; j_gene: TRBJ1-1; abundance: few; CDR3nt: TGCAGCGTTTCCCCAGGGGGCGCTAACACTGAAGCTTTCTTT; CDR3aa: CSVSPGGANTEAFF
d_gene: -; v_gene: TRBV28; j_gene: TRBJ1-4; abundance: -; CDR3nt: TGTGCCAGCAGTGAAGCTGTCTTGGAGGGTGATGAAAAACTGTTTTTT; CDR3aa: CASSEAVLEGDEKLFF
d_gene: -; v_gene: TRBV5-4; j_gene: TRBJ1-4; abundance: -; CDR3nt: TGTGCCAGCAGCTTGGACCCCGGGGTTTCCTGGGTGAATGAAAAACTGTTTTTT; CDR3aa: CASSLDPGVSWVNEKLFF